A single sample is the source of the 28 T cell receptor beta chains below, sequenced in a study of molecular identifiers for immune sequencing clone quantification. TCRdb reprocessed the PCR reads with MiXCR, giving one entry per CDR3 protein. The data hold about 510,000 distinct CDR3 sequences, with 20% to 25% observed a single time. Material for sequencing was naive CD8+ T cells from blood, with Jurkat cell RNA spiked in. Subset denoted: FACS-sorted CD8+CD4-CCR7+CD45RA+ naive T cells. These receptors were taken from a human donor in good health. Some libraries in this study had Jurkat cell RNA spiked in.

V is TRBV24-1 and J is TRBJ1-6; 10 nucleotides match TRBD1. There are 13 residues in the CDR3. Germline trimming cut 7 bases from V and 7 bases from J; bases unmatched to any gene: 0. The germline V gene encodes CDR1 KGHDR and CDR2 SFDVKD. The CDR3 sequence: CATRGQGNSPLHF. The CDR3, as DNA: TGTGCCACCAGGGGACAGGGGAATTCACCCCTCCACTTT.

About this clonotype itself: This sequence may be a read error, since a much larger clone differs from it by one base. The chain recombines TRBV5-6 with TRBJ2-2; unclear D gene. Germline CDR1 reads SGHDT; CDR2 reads YYEEEE. This CDR3 contains 13 residues. V was clipped by 4 bases and J by 7 bases, with 11 bases between them. For the CDR3, the DNA is TGTGCCAGCAGCCACGAGGAGAGCGGGGAGCTGTTTTTT. It translates to CASSHEESGELFF.

This clonotype was picked up many times. The chain is built from TRBV10-2 and TRBJ1-5, with D hard to call. CDR1 is WSHSY, CDR2 SAAADI, per germline. The CDR3 contains 14 residues. V dropped 6 bases and J dropped 8 bases, with 17 bases sitting between them. CDR3 sequence reads: CASSENLQAEPQHF. For the CDR3, the DNA is TGCGCCAGCAGCGAGAATCTTCAGGCCGAGCCCCAGCATTTT.

J is TRBJ1-5 and V is TRBV24-1; perhaps TRBD1 as D (5 bases). Trimming took off 3 bases at V and 9 bases at J, with 11 bases between the two ends. The CDR3 runs 13 residues. Germline V CDR1 and CDR2: KGHDR, SFDVKD. The CDR3 bases are TGTGCCACCAGTGATAGACAGATTTGGCCCCAGCATTTT. It codes for CATSDRQIWPQHF.

This clonotype occurred many times. The gene calls are TRBV4-3 and TRBJ1-1, with a possible D match to TRBD1 (6 bases). Germline assignment: CDR1 LGHNA and CDR2 YSLEER. This CDR3 contains 17 residues. The V end was cut by 1 base, the J end by 2 bases, with 17 bases between. The DNA of the CDR3 is TGCGCCAGCAGCCAAGTTGGAGGGGGGATAGGAAACACTGAAGCTTTCTTT. Residues: CASSQVGGGIGNTEAFF.

This clonotype occurred many times. This chain links TRBV6-6 with TRBJ2-7; possibly TRBD1 for D (6 bases). Looked up from germline, CDR1 is MNHNY and CDR2 is SVGAGI (reference sequence). The CDR3 length is 14 residues. The V and J ends lost 1 base and 3 bases respectively, with 10 bases between them. The DNA of the CDR3 is TGTGCCAGCAGTTACTTAGGACAGTTCTACGAGCAGTACTTC. Translation: CASSYLGQFYEQYF.

Turning to this clonotype: A single base is all that separates this from a far larger clone, so a read error is likely. This chain connects TRBV12-3 or TRBV12-4 to TRBJ1-1, with unresolved D. The CDR3 covers 11 residues. In nucleotides, the CDR3 is TGTGCCGGCAGTTTCTCAACTGAAGCTTTCTTT. Protein product: CAGSFSTEAFF.

The chain carries TRBV28 and TRBJ2-2, with 9 bases identical to TRBD2. Germline loops: CDR1 MDHEN, CDR2 SYDVKM. Trimming cost V 6 bases and J 3 bases; bases outside gene matches: 11. This CDR3 region has 17 residues. The CDR3 sequence is CASRRNSGRLYTGELFF. Here the CDR3 DNA reads TGTGCCAGCAGACGAAACAGCGGGAGGTTATACACCGGGGAGCTGTTTTTT.

J is TRBJ2-3 and V is TRBV9; 10 bases align to TRBD2. The CDR3 runs to 16 residues. The junction had 4 bases not matched to a gene; V was cut back by 1 base and J by 2 bases. Germline V gene lookup returns CDR1 SGDLS and CDR2 YYNGEE. DNA of the CDR3: TGTGCCAGCAGCGTAAGCGGGAGGGCCGTCACAGATACGCAGTATTTT. This translates into CASSVSGRAVTDTQYF.

The chain joins TRBV20-1 to TRBJ2-3, with a weak D call TRBD1 (5 bases). The CDR3 extends over 19 amino acids. The germline CDR1 and CDR2 sequences are DFQATT and SNEGSKA (reference sequence). Between the trimmed V and J ends, which lost 3 bases and 1 base, there was a span of 26 bases. CDR3 sequence (DNA): TGCAGTGCTAGGGCCCCAGGCTCCTTTACAGGAAGTGGCACAGATACGCAGTATTTT. Translating gives CSARAPGSFTGSGTDTQYF.

This clonotype was observed at least ten times. CDR3 sequence (DNA): TGCGCCAGCAGCCCGTCCCGGGCAGGATACTCTGGAAACACCATATATTTT. It encodes CASSPSRAGYSGNTIYF. The rearrangement joins TRBV4-3 to TRBJ1-3, with D unresolved. The CDR3 is made up of 17 amino acids. Germline CDR1 is LGHNA and CDR2 is YSLEER. The ends were cut back, 4 bases at V and 0 bases at J, with 16 bases in the middle.

This clonotype came up many times. The chain employs TRBV12-3 or TRBV12-4 and TRBJ1-5, with D perhaps matching TRBD1 (6 bases). V lost 7 bases and J 4 bases, leaving 20 bases between the germline ends. This CDR3 region has 16 residues. CDR3 protein: CASTGDHLRGNQPQHF. The CDR3 nucleotides are TGTGCCAGCACAGGTGACCATCTCAGGGGTAATCAGCCCCAGCATTTT.

This clonotype was seen ten or more times. The chain joins TRBV20-1 to TRBJ1-4, with 7 bases aligning to TRBD1. After removal of 0 bases from V and 0 bases from J, the junction contained 10 bases not matched to a gene. Per germline, CDR1 DFQATT and CDR2 SNEGSKA (reference sequence). The CDR3 is 18 residues long. The CDR3 spells CSARDDQGEDATNEKLFF. The CDR3 DNA follows: TGCAGTGCTAGAGATGATCAGGGGGAGGACGCAACTAATGAAAAACTGTTTTTT.

This clonotype occurred many times. The chain combines TRBV14 with TRBJ1-1, with no clear D. The CDR3 runs 15 residues. Germline lookup yields CDR1 SGHDN and CDR2 FVKESK. V was shortened by 4 bases and J by 2 bases, with 14 bases between the two germline ends. Written as DNA, the CDR3 is TGTGCCAGCAGCCCGCTCGTCGGGTTAAACACTGAAGCTTTCTTT. Translated: CASSPLVGLNTEAFF. Using reference TRBV14 and TRBJ1-1 for the parts outside the CDR3, the full variable domain is EAGVTQFPSHSVIEKGQTVTLRCDPISGHDNLYWYRRVMGKEIKFLLHFVKESKQDESGMPNNRFLAERTGGTYSTLKVQPAELEDSGVYFCASSPLVGLNTEAFFGQGTRLTVV.

This clonotype showed up just a few times. The chain has TRBV14 and TRBJ2-3; D is possibly TRBD1 or TRBD2 (6 bases each). The germline V and J ends were trimmed by 4 bases and 2 bases, with 16 bases remaining between them. The CDR3 has 16 amino acids. The germline gives CDR1 SGHDN, CDR2 FVKESK. The CDR3 nucleotides read TGTGCCAGCAGCCGAAAAGGGGGAGGTACCACAGATACGCAGTATTTT. This codes for CASSRKGGGTTDTQYF.

This clonotype occurred a few times. The chain carries TRBV11-2 and TRBJ2-1; 10 bases match TRBD2. Germline loops: CDR1 SGHAT, CDR2 FQNNGV. The junction had 6 bases not matched to a gene; V was cut back by 5 bases and J by 5 bases. This CDR3 has 15 amino acids. The CDR3 DNA reads TGTGCCAGCAGCCCTATAGCGGGGGGCGACAATGAGCAGTTCTTC. Amino acid sequence: CASSPIAGGDNEQFF. Full variable domain (outside the CDR3, taken from reference TRBV11-2 and TRBJ2-1): EAGVAQSPRYKIIEKRQSVAFWCNPISGHATLYWYQQILGQGPKLLIQFQNNGVVDDSQLPKDRFSAERLKGVDSTLKIQPAKLEDSAVYLCASSPIAGGDNEQFFGPGTRLTVL.

In regard to this clonotype: This may be a read error, as it is one base from a much larger clone. The genes are TRBV15 and TRBJ1-5, with TRBD1 as a possible D gene (5 bases). Germline V gene sequence: CDR1 LNHNV, CDR2 YYDKDF (reference sequence). The CDR3 is 17 residues long. For the CDR3, the DNA is TGTGCCGCCAGCAGAGATCTGGGGACGGCTAGCAATCAGCCCCAGCATTTT. This encodes CAASRDLGTASNQPQHF.

This clonotype was seen only a few times. Given a much more abundant clone one base away, this may be a read error. The rearrangement uses TRBV5-1 and TRBJ2-5; D might be TRBD1 or TRBD2, each matching 6 bases. The V end lost 3 bases, the J end lost 2 bases, and 20 bases lay between the germline ends. CDR1 is SGHRS, CDR2 YFSETQ, per germline. The CDR3 is 17 amino acids. CDR3: CASSSAGGQVQQETQYF. In DNA form, the CDR3 reads TGCGCCAGCAGCTCGGCCGGGGGCCAGGTCCAGCAAGAGACCCAGTACTTC.

This clonotype was seen a few times. The CDR3, as DNA: TGTGCCAGCAGCAACAGGGGCCCTAGCTCCTACGAGCAGTACTTC. It is translated as CASSNRGPSSYEQYF. J is TRBJ2-7 and V is TRBV28; 7 bases align to TRBD1. J was trimmed by 0 bases and V by 6 bases; bases with no gene match: 8. This CDR3 has 15 residues. CDR1 is MDHEN and CDR2 is SYDVKM in the germline V gene.

Ten or more counts support this clonotype. The gene calls are TRBV7-6 and TRBJ2-7; the match to TRBD2 covers 11 bases. The CDR3 is 15 residues long. CDR1 SGHVS and CDR2 FNYEAQ come from the germline V gene. The junction had 7 bases not matched to a gene; V was cut back by 4 bases and J by 5 bases. This CDR3 reads CASSSTSGGLDEQYF. DNA for the CDR3: TGTGCCAGCAGCTCCACTAGCGGGGGCCTAGACGAGCAGTACTTC. Full variable domain (missing parts from reference TRBV7-6 and TRBJ2-7): GAGVSQSPRYKVTKRGQDVALRCDPISGHVSLYWYRQALGQGPEFLTYFNYEAQQDKSGLPNDRFSAERPEGSISTLTIQRTEQRDSAMYRCASSSTSGGLDEQYFGPGTRLTVT.

The table lists this clonotype with many counts. This rearrangement joins TRBV7-9 to TRBJ1-5; TRBD1 is a possible D gene (5 bases). The germline V gene has CDR1 SEHNR and CDR2 FQNEAQ (reference sequence). V was clipped by 6 bases and J by 0 bases, with 9 bases between them. The CDR3 sequence is 14 residues long. The CDR3 DNA reads as TGTGCCAGCAGTTGGGACGCTAGCAATCAGCCCCAGCATTTT. Its translation is CASSWDASNQPQHF.

This clonotype was observed a handful of times. CDR3 in DNA: TGTGCCAGCCGGACAGCCGATTGGGAGCAGTACTTC. Amino acids: CASRTADWEQYF. The gene calls are TRBV28 and TRBJ2-7, with D tentatively TRBD1 (6 bases). Germline CDR1 and CDR2: MDHEN and SYDVKM. The CDR3 extends over 12 amino acids. V was clipped by 8 bases and J by 7 bases, with 15 bases between them.

This chain uses TRBV6-1 with TRBJ2-2; D ambiguous. Germline V gene lookup returns CDR1 MNHNS and CDR2 SASEGT. This CDR3 has 14 residues. V was clipped by 8 bases and J by 3 bases, with 13 bases between them. The CDR3 sequence is CASGNRADTGELFF. The CDR3 bases are TGTGCCAGCGGTAACAGAGCCGACACCGGGGAGCTGTTTTTT.

The V gene is TRBV20-1, the J gene TRBJ1-1; D might be TRBD1 (5 bases). The V gene lost 0 bases and the J gene lost 3 bases, with 11 bases spanning the gap. Germline CDR1 DFQATT, CDR2 SNEGSKA (reference sequence). The CDR3 spans 14 residues. Written as DNA, the CDR3 is TGCAGTGCTAGAGATTCCAGGGAGGACACTGAAGCTTTCTTT. This gives the protein CSARDSREDTEAFF.

This chain connects TRBV5-4 to TRBJ2-3, with 7 positions matching TRBD2. The CDR3 is 17 amino acids. Trimming cost V 1 base and J 0 bases; bases outside gene matches: 8. Germline lookup yields CDR1 SGHNT and CDR2 YYREEE (reference sequence). The CDR3 loop is CASSLLMVSGSTDTQYF. The CDR3 nucleotides read TGTGCCAGCAGCTTGTTAATGGTTAGCGGGAGCACAGATACGCAGTATTTT.

As for this clonotype: The junction shows a germline mismatch at one end, possibly a read error. The chain combines TRBV5-1 with TRBJ1-1; a possible D gene is TRBD1 (6 bases). CDR1 is SGHRS, CDR2 YFSETQ, per germline. CDR3 length: 15 amino acids. This CDR3 is CASRSGGGTFDETFF. The CDR3 DNA follows: TGCGCCAGCAGAAGTGGGGGCGGGACATTTGATGAAACTTTCTTT.

This clonotype was counted once. The chain recombines TRBV27 with TRBJ2-7; TRBD1 is a possible D gene (6 bases). V was trimmed by 10 bases and J by 7 bases, leaving 17 bases between them. The CDR3 is 12 residues long. Germline V gene data show CDR1 as MNHEY and CDR2 as SMNVEV (reference sequence). The CDR3: CATSHGTQEQYF. The DNA of the CDR3 is TGTGCCACCTCCCACGGGACACAAGAGCAGTACTTC.

This clonotype was detected many times. V gene TRBV29-1 combines with J gene TRBJ2-3, with 8 bases lining up with TRBD2. CDR3 size: 14 residues. Germline V CDR1 and CDR2: SQVTM, ANQGSEA. The V and J ends lost 8 bases and 3 bases, in that order; junction bases with no gene match: 10. The chain's CDR3 is CSLLGSGGTDTQYF. DNA of the CDR3: TGCAGCCTCCTTGGGAGCGGGGGAACAGATACGCAGTATTTT.